This is a list of T cell receptor beta chains from one sample in a study of T cells in Graves' hyperthyroidism and ophthalmopathy. TCRdb redid the calling of the multiplex PCR reads with MiXCR, one entry per CDR3 protein. The sample carries roughly 200,000 distinct CDR3 sequences, roughly 17% recorded once. The source material was blood. These receptors were collected from a woman between 50 and 59 years old with Graves' hyperthyroidism. Each CDR3 is given with its conserved first and last residue. D genes are given only for firm matches. Clone size is not always given. Where it is, it says once, few, many or a class for expanded clones.

TRBJ1-2 | many | NA | TRBV20-1 | TGCAGTGCTGATGGGGGTAGCTACACCTTC | CSADGGSYTF
TRBJ1-2 | many | TRBD1 | TRBV29-1 | TGCAGCGTTACTGGACAGGGGGAATTCTATGGCTACACCTTC | CSVTGQGEFYGYTF
TRBJ2-3 | many | TRBD2 | TRBV12-5 | TGTGCTAGTGGTGGATCTAGCGGGAGGGCAATCACAGATACGCAGTATTTT | CASGGSSGRAITDTQYF
TRBJ2-5 | NA | NA | TRBV29-1 | TGCAGCGTTGAAGATCGCGCCTTTCAAGAGACCCAGTACTTC | CSVEDRAFQETQYF
TRBJ1-2 | NA | NA | TRBV7-9 | TGTGCCAGCAGCTTAGCATCCGCAGTTAACTATGGCTACACCTTC | CASSLASAVNYGYTF
TRBJ2-1 | medium-sized | TRBD2 | TRBV19 | TGTGCCAGTAGTGGACTAGCGGCAAGCTCCTACAATGAGCAGTTCTTC | CASSGLAASSYNEQFF
TRBJ2-1 | NA | NA | TRBV19 | TGTGCCAGTAGTATTACAGGCAATTCCTACAATGAGCAGTTCTTC | CASSITGNSYNEQFF
TRBJ2-5 | NA | TRBD1 | TRBV19 | TGTGCCAGTAGTATTCGGCTGGACAGGCCTGAGACCCAGTACTTC | CASSIRLDRPETQYF
TRBJ1-4 | few | NA | TRBV30 | TGTGCCTGGAAGAGGGAAAAACTGTTTTTT | CAWKREKLFF
TRBJ2-1 | many | TRBD1 | TRBV12-3/TRBV12-4 | TGTGCCAGCAGTCAGGACAGGCCGAATGAGCAGTTCTTC | CASSQDRPNEQFF
TRBJ2-3 | many | NA | TRBV30 | TGTGCCTGGAGTATTACAGATACGCAGTATTTT | CAWSITDTQYF
TRBJ2-3 | many | NA | TRBV11-2 | TGTGCCAGCAGCTCGACAGGGAGGGCCACAGATACGCAGTATTTT | CASSSTGRATDTQYF
TRBJ1-2 | many | NA | TRBV20-1 | TGCAGTGCTGTACTCAACAGGGATGGTTATGGCTACACCTTC | CSAVLNRDGYGYTF
TRBJ1-6 | many | NA | TRBV2 | TGTGCCAGCAGTGAAACTCCCCCGGGGATTTCGGGTTCACCCCTCCACTTT | CASSETPPGISGSPLHF
TRBJ2-7 | medium-sized | TRBD1 | TRBV4-1 | TGCGCCAGCAGCCCCCCCAGGGGGCCTTACGAGCAGTACTTC | CASSPPRGPYEQYF
TRBJ2-1 | many | TRBD2 | TRBV20-1 | TGCAGTGCTAGACATAGAGGCGGGAGCTCCTACAATGAGCAGTTCTTC | CSARHRGGSSYNEQFF
TRBJ1-2 | NA | NA | TRBV7-2 | TGTGCCAGCAGCGCCAACCAGGGGTTACATGGCTACACCTTC | CASSANQGLHGYTF
TRBJ1-5 | many | NA | TRBV20-1 | TGCAGTGCTAGTGACGGGGCGGGTAGCAATCAGCCCCAGCATTTT | CSASDGAGSNQPQHF
TRBJ1-5 | NA | NA | TRBV12-5 | TGTGCTAGTGGTTTGGTCGCCCAGCCCCAGCATTTT | CASGLVAQPQHF
TRBJ1-5 | NA | NA | TRBV12-3/TRBV12-4 | TGTGCCAGCACCCCCGGGCCCACAACCTTGGGCAATCAGCCCCTGCATTTT | CASTPGPTTLGNQPLHF
TRBJ2-1 | many | TRBD1 | TRBV6-1 | TGTGCCAGCAGTGCCTGGACAGGGGGTAGCGATGAGCAGTTCTTC | CASSAWTGGSDEQFF
TRBJ1-5 | NA | TRBD1 | TRBV5-1 | TGCGCCAGCAGCCTTGACAGGGCGGCCAATCAGCCCCAGCATTTT | CASSLDRAANQPQHF
TRBJ2-3 | many | NA | TRBV27 | TGTGCCAGCAGTTTAAAGCACAACACAGATACGCAGTATTTT | CASSLKHNTDTQYF
TRBJ2-1 | NA | NA | TRBV12-3/TRBV12-4 | TGTGCCAGCAGTTTAGTCCCCACTAGCTATGTCAATGAGCAGTTCTTC | CASSLVPTSYVNEQFF
TRBJ1-1 | many | NA | TRBV5-1 | TGCGCCAGCAGCTCAGGGGTGATGAACACTGAAGCTTTCTTT | CASSSGVMNTEAFF
TRBJ2-5 | NA | NA | TRBV5-1 | TGCGCCAGCAGCTTGACTAGCATGGAGACCCAGTACTTC | CASSLTSMETQYF
TRBJ2-1 | many | TRBD2 | TRBV11-2 | TGTGCCAGCAGCGCCCGGACTAGCGGGAGGGCCATGGTAGAGAATGAGCAGTTCTTC | CASSARTSGRAMVENEQFF
TRBJ2-5 | NA | NA | TRBV29-1 | TGCAGCGTCCGCACAGGGATTGGAGAGACCCAGTACTTC | CSVRTGIGETQYF